This is a list of T cell receptor beta chains from one sample in a study of regulatory T cells in long-lasting Graves disease. Using its own MiXCR run on the multiplex PCR reads, TCRdb lists one record per CDR3 protein. Of approximately 690,000 distinct CDR3 sequences listed, around 30% are singletons. Here the sequenced sample was peripheral blood mononuclear cells (PBMCs), taken when the disease was refractory, from a patient treated with antithyroid drugs. These receptors were collected from a female donor with Graves disease. Both conserved end residues are part of each CDR3.

V gene | CDR3 protein
TRBV7-9 | CASSSTGREAAFF
TRBV5-1 | CASSLDTLGSSPLHF
TRBV10-2 | CASSEVTRDGQYF
TRBV12-3/TRBV12-4 | CATTRRGAGSSYNSPLHF
TRBV6-1 | CASSEAFQVGPNDEQYF
TRBV20-1 | CSARDAGTGMAYNSPLHF
TRBV2 | CASSVSPLRNTF
TRBV12-3/TRBV12-4 | CASSPGRDRAEAFF
TRBV20-1 | CSAKAGGGTEAFF
TRBV6-1 | CASRFDEQYF
TRBV5-1 | CASSLGVNRDSPLHF
TRBV6-1 | CASSKMGQEYEQYF
TRBV12-5 | CASGLLFPGQGDIYSNQPQHF
TRBV28 | CASSFRPGQNTEAFF
TRBV5-4 | CASSFRSRAQETQYF
TRBV7-9 | CASRVLWNTGELFF
TRBV6-5 | CASSYSGTRGETQYF
TRBV30 | CACLERAQYF
TRBV24-1 | CATSDWDSYGYTF
TRBV11-2 | CASSYNRLNTEAFF
TRBV11-2 | CASSVTWGELFF
TRBV28 | CASLTGEWYGYTF
TRBV19 | CASAYSNQPQHF
TRBV27 | CASSPTAGVITEAFF
TRBV9 | CASSVDPSGVYEQYF
TRBV12-3/TRBV12-4 | CASSLGISLGSNEKLFF
TRBV29-1 | CSAGQGAREQYF
TRBV6-1 | CASLNRWTGELFF
TRBV30 | CASEANEKLFF
TRBV19 | CASSPARGSNQPQHF
TRBV5-4 | CASSWWTGSDEQYF
TRBV27 | CASSWTGGLGEQYF
TRBV5-4 | CASSPSDRVREQYF
TRBV5-1 | CASSLAGDRYGYTF
TRBV2 | CASSLGPGSEQYF
TRBV7-9 | CASSLVGRKAEAFF
TRBV25-1 | CAGSESGQSNYGYTF
TRBV19 | CASSFAYDTEAFF
TRBV6-2/TRBV6-3 | CASSVTGTKVSSPLHF
TRBV27 | CASSLSRTSGRSKQFF
TRBV20-1 | CSGVSWGAQETQYF
TRBV5-1 | CASTGNRGRNGYTF
TRBV12-3/TRBV12-4 | CASSFNLGQRTGELFF
TRBV13 | CASSSPGGPETQYF
TRBV6-2/TRBV6-3 | CASSPPLDRVMMREEVEQYF
TRBV9 | CASSLAGGGVNTEAFF
TRBV2 | CASSEFLSLNTEAFF
TRBV5-5 | CASSLAWVAGLNEQYF
TRBV6-1 | CASSEAGGGQPQHF
TRBV5-1 | CASSSSGRSPEAFF
TRBV5-1 | CASSLCRDPAYNEQFF
TRBV4-1 | CASSQQENYGYTF
TRBV20-1 | CSAAGTSNTGELFF
TRBV12-3/TRBV12-4 | CASSPQRPTDTQYF
TRBV20-1 | CSAGTVNSNQPQHF
TRBV6-1 | CASTPRGPNYGYTF
TRBV6-5 | CASSSTHGSGNTIYF
TRBV2 | CASTWDSYEQYF
TRBV19 | CASTKAGSTEAFF